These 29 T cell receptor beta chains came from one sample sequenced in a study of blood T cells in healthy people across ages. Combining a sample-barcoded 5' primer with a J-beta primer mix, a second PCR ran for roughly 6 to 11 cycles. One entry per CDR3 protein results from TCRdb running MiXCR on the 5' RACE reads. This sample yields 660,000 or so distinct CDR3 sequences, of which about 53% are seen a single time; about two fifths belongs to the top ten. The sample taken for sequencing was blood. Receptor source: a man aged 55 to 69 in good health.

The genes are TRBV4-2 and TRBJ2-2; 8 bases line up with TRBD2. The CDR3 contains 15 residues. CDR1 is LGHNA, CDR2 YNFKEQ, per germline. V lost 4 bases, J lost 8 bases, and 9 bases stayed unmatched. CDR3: CASSPETGGDGELFF. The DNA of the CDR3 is TGTGCCAGCAGCCCCGAAACCGGGGGGGATGGGGAGCTGTTTTTT.

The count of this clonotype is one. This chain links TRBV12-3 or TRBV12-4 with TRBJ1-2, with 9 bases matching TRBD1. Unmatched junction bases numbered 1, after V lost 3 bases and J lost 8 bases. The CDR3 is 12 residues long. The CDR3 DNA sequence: TGTGCCAGCAGTTTTGGGACAGGGGGCTACACCTTC. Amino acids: CASSFGTGGYTF.

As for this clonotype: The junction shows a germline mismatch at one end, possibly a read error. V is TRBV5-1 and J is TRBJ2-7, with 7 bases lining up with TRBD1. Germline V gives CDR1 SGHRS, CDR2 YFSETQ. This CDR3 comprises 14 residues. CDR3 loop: CAGSLGTATYEQYF. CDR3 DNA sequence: TGCGCCGGCAGCTTAGGGACAGCGACCTACGAGCAGTACTTC.

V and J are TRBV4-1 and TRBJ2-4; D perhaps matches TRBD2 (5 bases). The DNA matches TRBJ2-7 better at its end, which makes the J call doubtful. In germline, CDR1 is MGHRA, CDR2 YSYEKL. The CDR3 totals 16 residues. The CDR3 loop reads CASSQLPAGVSHEQYF. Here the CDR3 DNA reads TGCGCCAGCAGCCAACTCCCAGCCGGGGTTTCCCACGAGCAGTACTTC.

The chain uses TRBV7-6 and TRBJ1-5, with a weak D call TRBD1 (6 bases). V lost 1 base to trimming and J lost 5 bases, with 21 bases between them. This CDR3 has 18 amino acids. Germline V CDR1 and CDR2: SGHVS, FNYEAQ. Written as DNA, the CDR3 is TGTGCCAGCAGCTTAGAACCTGTGTCGGGGGCAGGGGATCAGCCCCAGCATTTT. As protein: CASSLEPVSGAGDQPQHF.

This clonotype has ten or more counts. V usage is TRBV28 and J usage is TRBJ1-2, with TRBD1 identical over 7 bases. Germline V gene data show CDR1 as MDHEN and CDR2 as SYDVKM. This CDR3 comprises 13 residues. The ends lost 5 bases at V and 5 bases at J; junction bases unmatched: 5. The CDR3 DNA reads TGTGCCAGCAGTCCACGGACAGGATATGGCTACACCTTC. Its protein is CASSPRTGYGYTF.

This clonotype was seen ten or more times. Here the CDR3 DNA reads TGTGCCAGCAGTGCCCAGCGGGGGGTCAATGAGCAGTTCTTC. Protein sequence: CASSAQRGVNEQFF. This chain uses TRBV2 with TRBJ2-1, with 9 positions matching TRBD2. J was trimmed by 6 bases and V by 4 bases; bases with no gene match: 4. Germline assignment: CDR1 SNHLY and CDR2 FYNNEI. The CDR3 totals 14 residues.

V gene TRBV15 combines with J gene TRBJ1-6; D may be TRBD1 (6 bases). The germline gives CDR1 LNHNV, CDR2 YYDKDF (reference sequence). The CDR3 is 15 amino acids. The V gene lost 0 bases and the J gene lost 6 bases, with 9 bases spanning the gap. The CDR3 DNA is TGTGCCACCAGCAGAGATCAGGGGCCTAATTCACCCCTCCACTTT. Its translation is CATSRDQGPNSPLHF.

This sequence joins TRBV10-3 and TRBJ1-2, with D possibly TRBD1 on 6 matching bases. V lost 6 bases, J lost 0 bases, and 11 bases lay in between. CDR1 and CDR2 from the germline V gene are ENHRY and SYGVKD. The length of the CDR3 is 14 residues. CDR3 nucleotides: TGTGCCATCAGCGGACAGCAATCTAACTATGGCTACACCTTC. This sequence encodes CAISGQQSNYGYTF.

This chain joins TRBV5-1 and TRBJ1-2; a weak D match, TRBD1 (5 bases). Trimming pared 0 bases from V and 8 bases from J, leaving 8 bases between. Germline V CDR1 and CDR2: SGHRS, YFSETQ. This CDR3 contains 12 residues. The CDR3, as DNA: TGCGCCAGCAGCTTGGAACAGGACGGCTACACCTTC. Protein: CASSLEQDGYTF.

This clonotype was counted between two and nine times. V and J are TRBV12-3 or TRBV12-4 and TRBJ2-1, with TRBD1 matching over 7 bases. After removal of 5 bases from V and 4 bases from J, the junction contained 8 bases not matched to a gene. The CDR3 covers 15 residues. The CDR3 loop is CASSPRQGKYNEQFF. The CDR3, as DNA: TGTGCCAGCAGTCCCAGACAGGGCAAGTACAATGAGCAGTTCTTC.

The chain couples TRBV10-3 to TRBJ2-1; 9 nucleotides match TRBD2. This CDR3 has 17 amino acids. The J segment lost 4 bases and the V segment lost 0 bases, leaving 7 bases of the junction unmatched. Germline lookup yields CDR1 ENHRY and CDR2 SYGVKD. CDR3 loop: CAISESGGGGLYNEQFF. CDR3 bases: TGTGCCATCAGTGAGTCGGGCGGGGGGGGCCTGTACAATGAGCAGTTCTTC.

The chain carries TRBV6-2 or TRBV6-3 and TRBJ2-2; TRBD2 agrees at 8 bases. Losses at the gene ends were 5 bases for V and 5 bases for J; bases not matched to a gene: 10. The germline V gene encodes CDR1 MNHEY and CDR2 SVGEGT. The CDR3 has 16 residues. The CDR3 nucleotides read TGTGCCAGCAGTAACGCCGGCGGGGGGCAGACCGGGGAGCTGTTTTTT. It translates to CASSNAGGGQTGELFF.

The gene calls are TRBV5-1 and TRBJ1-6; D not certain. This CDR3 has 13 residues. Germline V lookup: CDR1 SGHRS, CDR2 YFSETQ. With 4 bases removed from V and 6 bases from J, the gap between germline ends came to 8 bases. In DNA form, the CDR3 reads TGCGCCAGCAGCCAAGGGAGTAATTCACCCCTCCACTTT. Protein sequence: CASSQGSNSPLHF.

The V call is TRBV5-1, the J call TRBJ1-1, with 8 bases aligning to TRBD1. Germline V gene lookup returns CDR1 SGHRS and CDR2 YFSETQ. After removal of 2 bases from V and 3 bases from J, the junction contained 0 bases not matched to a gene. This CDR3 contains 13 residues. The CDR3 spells CASSLQGDTEAFF. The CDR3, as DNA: TGCGCCAGCAGCTTACAGGGGGACACTGAAGCTTTCTTT.

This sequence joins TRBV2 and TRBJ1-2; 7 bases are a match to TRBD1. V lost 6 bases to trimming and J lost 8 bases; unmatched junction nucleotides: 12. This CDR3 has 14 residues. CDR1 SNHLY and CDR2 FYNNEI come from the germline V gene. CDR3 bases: TGTGCCAGCAGGGTAAACTTGGACAGGAAGGGCTACACCTTC. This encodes CASRVNLDRKGYTF.

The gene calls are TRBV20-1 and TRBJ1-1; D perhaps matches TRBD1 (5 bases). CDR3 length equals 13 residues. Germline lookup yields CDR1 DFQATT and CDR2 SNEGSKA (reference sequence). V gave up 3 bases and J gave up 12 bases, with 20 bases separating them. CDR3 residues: CSASHGRVSSTFF. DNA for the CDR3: TGCAGTGCTAGTCATGGCAGGGTTTCCTCAACTTTCTTT.

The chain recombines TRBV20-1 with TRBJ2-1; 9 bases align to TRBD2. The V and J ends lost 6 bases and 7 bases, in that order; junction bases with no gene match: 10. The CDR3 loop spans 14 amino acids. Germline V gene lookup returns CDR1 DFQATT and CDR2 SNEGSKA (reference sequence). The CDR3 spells CSAQKAGGWNEQFF. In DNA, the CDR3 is TGCAGTGCCCAGAAAGCGGGGGGTTGGAATGAGCAGTTCTTC.

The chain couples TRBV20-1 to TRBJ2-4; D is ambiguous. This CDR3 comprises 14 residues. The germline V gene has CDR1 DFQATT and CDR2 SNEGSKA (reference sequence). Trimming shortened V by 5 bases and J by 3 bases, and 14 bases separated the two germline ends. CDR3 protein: CSAPGRLGKNIQYF. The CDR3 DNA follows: TGCAGTGCTCCCGGCCGGCTGGGCAAAAACATTCAGTACTTC.

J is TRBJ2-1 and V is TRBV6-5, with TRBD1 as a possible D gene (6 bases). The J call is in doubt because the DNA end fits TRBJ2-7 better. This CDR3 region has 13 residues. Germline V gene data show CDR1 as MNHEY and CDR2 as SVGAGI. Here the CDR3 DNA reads TGTGCCAGCAGTTACAGACAGGCGCACGAGCAGTACTTC. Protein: CASSYRQAHEQYF.

In nucleotides, the CDR3 is TGTGCCAGCAGTGAAGGTTTCGGCGGGGAGCTGTTTTTT. This sequence encodes CASSEGFGGELFF. V usage is TRBV27 and J usage is TRBJ2-2; D ambiguous. Germline CDR1 MNHEY, CDR2 SMNVEV (reference sequence). The ends were cut back, 5 bases at V and 7 bases at J, with 11 bases in the middle. This CDR3 is built from 13 residues.

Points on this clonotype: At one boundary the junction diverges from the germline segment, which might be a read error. DNA of the CDR3: TGTACCAGCTCCCCCGGGGGGGGAACTGAAGCTTTCTTT. Residues: CTSSPGGGTEAFF. The genes are TRBV18 and TRBJ1-1; weak D call: TRBD1 (5 bases). Germline V gene data show CDR1 as KGHSH and CDR2 as LQKENI. The CDR3 length is 13 residues.

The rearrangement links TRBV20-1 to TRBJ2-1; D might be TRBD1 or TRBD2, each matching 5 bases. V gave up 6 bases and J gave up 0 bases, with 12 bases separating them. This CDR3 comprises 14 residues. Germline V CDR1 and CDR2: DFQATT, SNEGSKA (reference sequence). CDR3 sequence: CSALRGLSYNEQFF. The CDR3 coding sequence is TGCAGTGCCCTGAGGGGTCTCTCCTACAATGAGCAGTTCTTC.

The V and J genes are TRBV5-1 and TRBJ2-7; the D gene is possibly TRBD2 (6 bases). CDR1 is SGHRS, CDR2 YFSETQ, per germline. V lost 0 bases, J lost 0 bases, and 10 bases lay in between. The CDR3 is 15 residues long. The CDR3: CASSLVTGSSYEQYF. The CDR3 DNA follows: TGCGCCAGCAGCTTGGTCACCGGGAGCTCCTACGAGCAGTACTTC.

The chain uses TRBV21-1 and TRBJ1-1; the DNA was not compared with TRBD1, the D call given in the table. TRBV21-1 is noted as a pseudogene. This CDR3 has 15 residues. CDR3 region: CASMSYRGPNTEAFF. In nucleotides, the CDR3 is TGTGCCAGCATGAGCTACAGGGGGCCGAACACTGAAGCTTTCTTT.

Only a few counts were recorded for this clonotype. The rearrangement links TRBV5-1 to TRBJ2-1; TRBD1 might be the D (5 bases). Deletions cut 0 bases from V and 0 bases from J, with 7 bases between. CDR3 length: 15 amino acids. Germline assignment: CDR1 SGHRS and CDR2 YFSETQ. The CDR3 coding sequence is TGCGCCAGCAGCTTGGGACAGACCTCCTACAATGAGCAGTTCTTC. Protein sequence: CASSLGQTSYNEQFF.

The CDR3 sequence is CSVLGFPGGEQFF. The DNA of the CDR3 is TGCAGCGTCCTGGGTTTTCCGGGGGGGGAGCAGTTCTTC. The V and J genes are TRBV29-1 and TRBJ2-1; 8 nucleotides agree with TRBD2. Germline CDR1 reads SQVTM; CDR2 reads ANQGSEA. After removal of 6 bases from V and 10 bases from J, the junction contained 11 bases not matched to a gene. The CDR3 sequence is 13 residues long.

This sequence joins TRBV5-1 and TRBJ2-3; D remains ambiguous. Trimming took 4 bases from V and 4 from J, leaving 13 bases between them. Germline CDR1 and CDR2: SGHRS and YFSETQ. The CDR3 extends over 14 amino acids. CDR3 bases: TGCGCCAGCAGCCTGGCCTATTCAGCAGATACGCAGTATTTT. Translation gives CASSLAYSADTQYF.

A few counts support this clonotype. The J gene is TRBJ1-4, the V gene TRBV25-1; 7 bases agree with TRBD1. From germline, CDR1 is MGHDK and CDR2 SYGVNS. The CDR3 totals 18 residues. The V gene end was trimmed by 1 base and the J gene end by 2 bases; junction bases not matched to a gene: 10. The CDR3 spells CASSESGGGAGTNEKLFF. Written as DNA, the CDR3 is TGTGCCAGCAGTGAATCTGGAGGGGGCGCGGGGACTAATGAAAAACTGTTTTTT.